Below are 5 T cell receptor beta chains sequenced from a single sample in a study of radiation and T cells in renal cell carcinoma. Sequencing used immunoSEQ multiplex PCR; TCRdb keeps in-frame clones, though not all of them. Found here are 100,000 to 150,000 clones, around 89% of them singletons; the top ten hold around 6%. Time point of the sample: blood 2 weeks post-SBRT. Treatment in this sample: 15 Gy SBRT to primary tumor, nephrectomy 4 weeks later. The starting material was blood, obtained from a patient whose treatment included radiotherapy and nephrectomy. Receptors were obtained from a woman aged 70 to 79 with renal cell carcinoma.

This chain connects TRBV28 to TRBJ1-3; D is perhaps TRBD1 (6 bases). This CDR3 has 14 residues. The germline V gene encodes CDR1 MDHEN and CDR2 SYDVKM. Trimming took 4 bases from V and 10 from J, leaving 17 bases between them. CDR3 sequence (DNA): TGTGCCAGCAGTTCCGGACAGAGTTGGAGAACCATATATTTT. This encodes CASSSGQSWRTIYF.

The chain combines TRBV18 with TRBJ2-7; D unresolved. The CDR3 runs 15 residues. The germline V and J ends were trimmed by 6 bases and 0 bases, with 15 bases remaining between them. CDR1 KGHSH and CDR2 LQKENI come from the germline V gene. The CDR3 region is CASSLVAEISYEQYF. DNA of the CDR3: TGTGCCAGCTCCCTGGTCGCGGAGATCTCCTACGAGCAGTACTTC.

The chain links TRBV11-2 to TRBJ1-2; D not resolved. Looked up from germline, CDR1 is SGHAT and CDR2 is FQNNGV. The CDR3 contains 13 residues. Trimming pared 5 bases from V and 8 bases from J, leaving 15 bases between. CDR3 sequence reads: CASSPGRGAGYTF. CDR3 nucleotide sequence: TGTGCCAGCAGCCCAGGACGAGGTGCAGGCTACACCTTC.

This CDR3 reads CASSRQGVYSYEQYF. The CDR3 bases are TGTGCCAGCAGTCGGCAGGGGGTGTACTCCTACGAGCAGTACTTC. The gene calls are TRBV27 and TRBJ2-7, with TRBD1 identical over 7 bases. The CDR3 length is 15 residues. The germline V gene encodes CDR1 MNHEY and CDR2 SMNVEV (reference sequence). After removal of 5 bases from V and 0 bases from J, the junction contained 7 bases not matched to a gene.

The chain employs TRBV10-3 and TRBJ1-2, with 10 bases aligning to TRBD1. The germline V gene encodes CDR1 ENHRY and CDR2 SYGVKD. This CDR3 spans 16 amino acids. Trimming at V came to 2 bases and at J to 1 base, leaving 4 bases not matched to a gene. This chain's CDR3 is CAISEDRGPFNYGYTF. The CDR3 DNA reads TGTGCCATCAGTGAGGACAGGGGGCCGTTTAACTATGGCTACACCTTC.